One sample yielded the 5 T cell receptor beta chains listed below, sequenced in a study of beta chain features in type 1 diabetes. Notes on the study in general: Shorter TCRB CDR3s, moderately but significantly so, marked every one of the four CD4+ subsets in Type 1 diabetes patients.

Which antigens these TCRs recognize remains unknown. Investigators reverse transcribed all isolated RNA, so they sequenced expressed TCRB transcripts. TCRdb keeps only in-frame clones here, not all; method: immunoSEQ multiplex PCR. The sample yields 600,000 to 700,000 clones, 13% seen once. Material: naive CD4+ T cells from blood. These receptors all stem from a man between 18 and 29 years old with type 1 diabetes.

The chain uses TRBV6-5 and TRBJ1-5; 9 bases are a match to TRBD1. The CDR3 extends over 13 amino acids. V trimming: 6 bases; J trimming: 7 bases; junction bases outside the gene matches: 4. The germline V gene encodes CDR1 MNHEY and CDR2 SVGAGI. The CDR3, as DNA: TGTGCCAGCAGGGGACAGGGTGGCCAGCCCCAGCATTTT. Translation: CASRGQGGQPQHF.

The V gene is TRBV9, the J gene TRBJ1-1; TRBD1 might be the D (6 bases). V lost 6 bases and J lost 2, with 14 bases in between. Germline V gene sequence: CDR1 SGDLS, CDR2 YYNGEE. This CDR3 spans 14 amino acids. The CDR3 spells CASTLAGGNTEAFF. CDR3 nucleotide sequence: TGTGCCAGCACCCTAGCGGGGGGCAACACTGAAGCTTTCTTT.

In regard to this clone: Other DNA sequences in the sample encode the same CDR3. CDR3 sequence (DNA): TGTGCCATCAGTGGATTCCAAGAGACCCAGTACTTC. This sequence encodes CAISGFQETQYF. This rearrangement joins TRBV10-3 to TRBJ2-5; no definite D call. CDR1 is ENHRY, CDR2 SYGVKD, per germline. The CDR3 contains 12 residues. Deletions cut 4 bases from V and 1 base from J, with 4 bases between.

This chain links TRBV5-4 with TRBJ2-3; D remains unclear. Trimming removed 0 bases from V and 3 bases from J, with 14 bases in between. Germline CDR1 SGHNT, CDR2 YYREEE (reference sequence). The CDR3 consists of 16 residues. CDR3 in DNA: TGTGCCAGCAGCTTGGGTCCGGCCTTCGGGACAGATACGCAGTATTTT. Protein sequence: CASSLGPAFGTDTQYF.

This clone appeared a few times. The chain links TRBV2 to TRBJ2-7; D perhaps matches TRBD1 (6 bases). Trimming cost V 4 bases and J 2 bases, with 12 bases left between them. This CDR3 has 14 amino acids. Germline V gene lookup returns CDR1 SNHLY and CDR2 FYNNEI. CDR3 nucleotides: TGTGCCAGCAGTGGGACAGCTGCCCCCTACGAGCAGTACTTC. Its translation: CASSGTAAPYEQYF.